This TCR beta chain was observed in a study of tumor and adjacent non-tumor tissue in lung cancer. TCRbeta libraries were built with three rounds of nested PCR, modified from ARM-PCR. TCRdb re-analysed the multiplex PCR reads in MiXCR, keeping a single row per CDR3 protein. There are 90,000 to 120,000 distinct CDR3 sequences in the sample; 65% occur only once, and less than 20% lies in the top ten. Trimming removed 1 base at V and 6 bases at J, with 13 bases between. The CDR3 spans 14 residues. Germline V gives CDR1 SGHKS, CDR2 YYEKEE (reference sequence). A note on this clonotype: A much larger clone lies one base from this, so it may be a read error.

RNA was extracted from bulk tissue without any cell sorting. This non-tumor lung sample came from over 3 cm beyond the tumor edge. Sequencing was performed on distant non-tumor lung tissue. The chain has TRBV5-5 and TRBJ1-2; D remains ambiguous. The clonotype was recovered from a man aged 25-45 years with non-small cell lung cancer. CDR3 sequence reads: CASSLNPADDGYTF. The CDR3 bases are TGTGCCAGCAGCTTGAACCCGGCGGACGATGGCTACACCTTC.